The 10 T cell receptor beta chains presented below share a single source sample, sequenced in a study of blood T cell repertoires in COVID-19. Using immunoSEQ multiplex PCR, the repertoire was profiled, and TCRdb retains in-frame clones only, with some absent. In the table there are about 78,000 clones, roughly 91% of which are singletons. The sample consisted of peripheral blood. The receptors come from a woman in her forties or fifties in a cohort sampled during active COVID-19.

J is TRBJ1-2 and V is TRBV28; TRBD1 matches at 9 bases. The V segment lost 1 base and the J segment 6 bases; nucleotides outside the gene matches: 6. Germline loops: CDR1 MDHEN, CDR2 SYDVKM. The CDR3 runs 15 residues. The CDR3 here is CASSLSGQGTNGYTF. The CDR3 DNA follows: TGTGCCAGCAGTTTATCGGGACAGGGTACGAATGGCTACACCTTC.

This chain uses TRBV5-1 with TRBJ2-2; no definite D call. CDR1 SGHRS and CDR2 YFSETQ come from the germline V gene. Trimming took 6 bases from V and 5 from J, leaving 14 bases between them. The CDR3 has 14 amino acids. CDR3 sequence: CASTPGLDTGELFF. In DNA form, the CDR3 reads TGCGCCAGCACCCCCGGGTTAGATACCGGGGAGCTGTTTTTT.

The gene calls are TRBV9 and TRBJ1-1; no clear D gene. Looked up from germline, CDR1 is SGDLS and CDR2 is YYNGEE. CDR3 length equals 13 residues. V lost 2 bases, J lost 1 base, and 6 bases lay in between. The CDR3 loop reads CASSVMANTEAFF. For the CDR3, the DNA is TGTGCCAGCAGCGTTATGGCGAACACTGAAGCTTTCTTT.

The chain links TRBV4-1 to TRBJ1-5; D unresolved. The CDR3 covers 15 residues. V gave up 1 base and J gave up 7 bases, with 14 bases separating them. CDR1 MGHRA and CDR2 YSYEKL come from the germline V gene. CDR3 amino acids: CASSQADGRDQPQHF. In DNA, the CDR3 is TGCGCCAGCAGCCAAGCCGACGGGAGAGACCAGCCCCAGCATTTT.

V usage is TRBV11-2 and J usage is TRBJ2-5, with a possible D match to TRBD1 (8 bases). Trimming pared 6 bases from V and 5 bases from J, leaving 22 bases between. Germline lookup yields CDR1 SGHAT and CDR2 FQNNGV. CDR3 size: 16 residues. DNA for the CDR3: TGTGCCAGCAGTTTCGAGGACAGGGAGGGGTGGGAGACCCAGTACTTC. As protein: CASSFEDREGWETQYF.

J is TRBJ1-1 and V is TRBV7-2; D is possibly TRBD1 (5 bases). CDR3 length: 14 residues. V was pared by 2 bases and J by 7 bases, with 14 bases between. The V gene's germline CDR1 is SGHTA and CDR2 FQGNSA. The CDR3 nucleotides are TGTGCCAGCAGCTTACCTGGGGCAGGGCGTGAAGCTTTCTTT. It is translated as CASSLPGAGREAFF.

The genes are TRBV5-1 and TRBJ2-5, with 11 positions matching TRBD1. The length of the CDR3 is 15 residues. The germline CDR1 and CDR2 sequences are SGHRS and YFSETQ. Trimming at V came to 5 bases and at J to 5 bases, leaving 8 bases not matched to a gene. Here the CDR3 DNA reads TGCGCCAGCAGGGATGGACAGGGGGCGGTGGAGACCCAGTACTTC. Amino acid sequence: CASRDGQGAVETQYF.

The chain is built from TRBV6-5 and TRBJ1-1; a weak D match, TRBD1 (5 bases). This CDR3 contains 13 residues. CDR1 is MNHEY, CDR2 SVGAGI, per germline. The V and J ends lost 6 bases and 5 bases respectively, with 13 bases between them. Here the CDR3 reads CASSQQVDTEAFF. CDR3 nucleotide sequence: TGTGCCAGCAGCCAACAGGTAGATACTGAAGCTTTCTTT.

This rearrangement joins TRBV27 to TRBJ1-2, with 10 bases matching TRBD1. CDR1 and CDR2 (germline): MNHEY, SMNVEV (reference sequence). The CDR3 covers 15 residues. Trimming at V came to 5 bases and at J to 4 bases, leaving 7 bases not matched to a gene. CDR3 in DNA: TGTGCCAGCAGTCCAACGGGACAGGGGCCCTATGGCTACACCTTC. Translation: CASSPTGQGPYGYTF.

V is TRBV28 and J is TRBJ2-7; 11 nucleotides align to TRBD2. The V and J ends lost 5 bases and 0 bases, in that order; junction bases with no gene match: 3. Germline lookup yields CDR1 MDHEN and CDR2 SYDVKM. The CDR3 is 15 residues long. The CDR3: CASSKTSGGSYEQYF. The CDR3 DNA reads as TGTGCCAGCAGTAAAACTAGCGGGGGCTCCTACGAGCAGTACTTC.